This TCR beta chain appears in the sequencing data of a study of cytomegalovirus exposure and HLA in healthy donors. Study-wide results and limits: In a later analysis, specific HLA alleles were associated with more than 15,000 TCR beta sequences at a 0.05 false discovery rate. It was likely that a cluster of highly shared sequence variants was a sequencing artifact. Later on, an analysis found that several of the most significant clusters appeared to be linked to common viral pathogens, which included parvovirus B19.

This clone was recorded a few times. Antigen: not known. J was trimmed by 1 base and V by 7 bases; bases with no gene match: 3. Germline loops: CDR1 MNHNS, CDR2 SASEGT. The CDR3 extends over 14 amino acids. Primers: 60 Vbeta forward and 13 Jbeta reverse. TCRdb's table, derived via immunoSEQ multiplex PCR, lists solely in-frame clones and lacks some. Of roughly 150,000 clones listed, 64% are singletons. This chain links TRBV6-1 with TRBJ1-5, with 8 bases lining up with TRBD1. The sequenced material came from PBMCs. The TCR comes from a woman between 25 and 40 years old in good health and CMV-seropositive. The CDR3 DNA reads TGTGCCAGCACCAGGACAGGGAGCAATCAGCCCCAGCATTTT. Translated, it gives CASTRTGSNQPQHF.